The next 3 T cell receptor beta chains were all read from a single sample in a study of pediatric ulcerative colitis. Assay used: immunoSEQ multiplex PCR; TCRdb lists only in-frame clones, some missing. This sample has roughly 25,000 clones, with approximately 71% found just once. The rectum was sampled with one to two pinch biopsies at colonoscopy. Input material: gut tissue. Source of these receptors: a boy younger than 18 with severe ulcerative colitis.

This clone is medium-sized (0.01 to 0.1%) by share. V is TRBV6-4 and J is TRBJ2-2; TRBD2 is a possible D gene (6 bases). The CDR3 totals 15 residues. CDR1 and CDR2 from the germline V gene are MRHNA and SNTAGT. Trimming cost V 0 bases and J 5 bases, with 10 bases left between them. CDR3 in DNA: TGTGCCAGCAGTGACTCGAGCAGCGGGACCGGGGAGCTGTTTTTT. Encoded protein: CASSDSSSGTGELFF.

The genes are TRBV6-5 and TRBJ2-2; D unclear. This CDR3 is built from 13 residues. Germline CDR1 reads MNHEY; CDR2 reads SVGAGI. V gave up 7 bases and J gave up 5 bases, with 11 bases separating them. CDR3 protein: CASTPLWTGELFF. DNA for the CDR3: TGTGCCAGCACCCCATTATGGACCGGGGAGCTGTTTTTT.

Details on this clone: This same CDR3 is encoded by further DNA sequences in the sample. The CDR3 region has the DNA TGCGCCAGCAGCACGGGGAACACTGAAGCTTTCTTT. Amino acids: CASSTGNTEAFF. This chain joins TRBV5-1 and TRBJ1-1; D not resolved. V was pared by 4 bases and J by 1 base, with 5 bases between. CDR1 SGHRS and CDR2 YFSETQ come from the germline V gene. The CDR3 is 12 residues long. Full variable domain (missing parts from reference TRBV5-1 and TRBJ1-1): KAGVTQTPRYLIKTRGQQVTLSCSPISGHRSVSWYQQTPGQGLQFLFEYFSETQRNKGNFPGRFSGRQFSNSRSEMNVSTLELGDSALYLCASSTGNTEAFFGQGTRLTVV.